One sample yielded the 9 T cell receptor beta chains listed below, sequenced in a study of patients and donors after allogeneic stem cell transplantation. TCRdb re-called the RT-PCR reads with MiXCR, one entry per CDR3 protein. Of more than 850,000 distinct CDR3 sequences listed, roughly 18% were seen once; the top ten hold 5.5% to 6.5%. Sequences were obtained from blood, either unsorted or a sorted T cell fraction (not recorded which). All receptors derive from a human donor who was either an allogeneic HSCT recipient or a stem cell or donor lymphocyte infusion donor (not recorded which). It is not recorded whose cells these are; they may come from a transplant donor.

The chain couples TRBV6-6 to TRBJ1-6; perhaps TRBD1 as D (6 bases). CDR1 is MNHNY and CDR2 is SVGAGI in the germline V gene (reference sequence). The CDR3 has 13 residues. V dropped 10 bases and J dropped 5 bases, with 12 bases sitting between them. The CDR3 DNA reads as TGTGCCATAAGGACAGCCGATAATTCACCCCTCCACTTT. It is translated as CAIRTADNSPLHF.

V is TRBV6-1 and J is TRBJ2-3; no reliable D call. V was shortened by 7 bases and J by 2 bases, with 13 bases between the two germline ends. The germline V gene encodes CDR1 MNHNS and CDR2 SASEGT. CDR3 length equals 14 residues. The CDR3 bases are TGTGCCAGCATTGGTAAACTCTCCACAGATACGCAGTATTTT. Translating it yields CASIGKLSTDTQYF.

This rearrangement joins TRBV9 to TRBJ2-1, with 9 nucleotides matching TRBD2. The CDR3 length is 16 residues. Losses at the gene ends were 4 bases for V and 2 bases for J; bases not matched to a gene: 7. Germline V lookup: CDR1 SGDLS, CDR2 YYNGEE. The CDR3 reads CASSPPVAGAYNEQFF. Written as DNA, the CDR3 is TGTGCCAGCAGCCCCCCCGTAGCGGGAGCCTACAATGAGCAGTTCTTC.

In its sample, this clonotype was seen a few times. The J gene is TRBJ2-1, the V gene TRBV5-1, with 7 nucleotides matching TRBD2. Unmatched junction bases numbered 4, after V lost 3 bases and J lost 4 bases. The germline V gene encodes CDR1 SGHRS and CDR2 YFSETQ. This CDR3 contains 14 residues. The CDR3 coding sequence is TGCGCCAGCAGCTCGCAGCGGGGTTACAATGAGCAGTTCTTC. Its protein product is CASSSQRGYNEQFF.

This clonotype was seen only a few times. This rearrangement joins TRBV4-1 to TRBJ2-5; D might be TRBD2 (5 bases). The CDR3 contains 14 residues. Looked up from germline, CDR1 is MGHRA and CDR2 is YSYEKL. V was cut by 2 bases and J by 3 bases, with 10 bases left in between. This CDR3 is CASSQLTTKETQYF. The CDR3 DNA reads as TGCGCCAGCAGCCAACTGACTACGAAAGAGACCCAGTACTTC.

CDR3 sequence: CASSRNRDLREKLFF. CDR3 bases: TGTGCCAGCAGCCGGAACCGGGACTTGCGAGAAAAACTGTTTTTT. This sequence joins TRBV3-1 and TRBJ1-4; D might be TRBD1 (5 bases). Germline CDR1 LGHDT, CDR2 YNNKEL (reference sequence). CDR3 length: 15 residues. V was clipped by 4 bases and J by 8 bases, with 17 bases between them.

This clonotype was seen a few times. The genes are TRBV30 and TRBJ2-5, with unresolved D. Germline CDR1 GTSNPN, CDR2 SVGIG (reference sequence). The V and J ends lost 4 bases and 5 bases respectively, with 14 bases between them. CDR3 length: 13 residues. CDR3 residues: CAWTGTVGETQYF. CDR3 DNA sequence: TGTGCCTGGACCGGTACAGTTGGGGAGACCCAGTACTTC. The full variable domain, with the rest looked up from reference TRBV30 and TRBJ2-5, is SQTIHQWPATLVQPVGSPLSLECTVEGTSNPNLYWYRQAAGRGLQLLFYSVGIGQISSEVPQNLSASRPQDRQFILSSKKLLLSDSGFYLCAWTGTVGETQYFGPGTRLLVL.

This clonotype has only a few counts. An end of the junction differs from the germline gene, which may be a read error. The V call is TRBV5-1, the J call TRBJ1-1, with a weak D call TRBD1 (5 bases). The CDR3 has 12 residues. From germline, CDR1 is SGHRS and CDR2 YFSETQ. CDR3: CASSLEGPEAFF. The DNA of the CDR3 is TGTGCCAGCAGCTTGGAGGGACCGGAAGCTTTCTTT.

Only a few counts were recorded for this clonotype. The rearrangement joins TRBV30 to TRBJ2-6; no clear D. Trimming shortened V by 5 bases and J by 1 base, and 6 bases separated the two germline ends. The CDR3 has 13 amino acids. Germline V gene sequence: CDR1 GTSNPN, CDR2 SVGIG (reference sequence). The chain's CDR3 is CAWLTSGANVLTF. The CDR3 DNA follows: TGTGCCTGGCTCACTTCTGGGGCCAACGTCCTGACTTTC.